This entry lists 28 T cell receptor beta chains sequenced from one sample in a study of T cells in localized non-small cell lung cancer. The data were produced by immunoSEQ multiplex PCR, yet TCRdb's version contains in-frame clones alone and is incomplete. The sample shows around 2,000 clones, roughly a fifth of them seen only once. The sequencing used lung tumor tissue, collected before any cancer treatment. The receptors shown here come from a man between 40 and 69 years old with stage I squamous cell lung carcinoma.

This sequence joins TRBV18 and TRBJ2-6; D perhaps matches TRBD2 (5 bases). The V gene lost 3 bases and the J gene lost 0 bases, with 12 bases spanning the gap. Germline V gene sequence: CDR1 KGHSH, CDR2 LQKENI. The CDR3 sequence is 17 residues long. Written as DNA, the CDR3 is TGTGCCAGCTCACCCCGGACGGGGAACTCTGGGGCCAACGTCCTGACTTTC. Translated, it gives CASSPRTGNSGANVLTF.

The rearrangement uses TRBV6-8 and TRBJ2-7; no firm D call. CDR3 length: 13 amino acids. V lost 2 bases, J lost 3 bases, and 8 bases lay in between. Per germline, CDR1 MNHGY and CDR2 SAAAGT. CDR3 nucleotide sequence: TGTGCCAGCAGTTACACCCTTTTCTACGAGCAGTACTTC. Translating it yields CASSYTLFYEQYF.

This clone turned up a few times. The chain has TRBV28 and TRBJ2-7; TRBD2 matches 9 bases. Germline lookup yields CDR1 MDHEN and CDR2 SYDVKM. The J segment lost 3 bases and the V segment lost 7 bases, leaving 4 bases of the junction unmatched. The CDR3 covers 13 residues. The CDR3 DNA is TGTGCCAGCATGGGACTAGCAGACTACGAGCAGTACTTC. Its protein product is CASMGLADYEQYF.

This clone counts as medium-sized. The chain couples TRBV11-3 to TRBJ2-1; D is perhaps TRBD1 or TRBD2 (5 bases each). CDR1 and CDR2 from the germline V gene are SGHNT and YENEEA. V was shortened by 3 bases and J by 3 bases, with 18 bases between the two germline ends. The CDR3 runs to 17 residues. The CDR3 DNA reads TGTGCCAGCAGCTTGTTTGGGGGTACAAGAAACTACAATGAGCAGTTCTTC. Its translation is CASSLFGGTRNYNEQFF.

This clone was detected a few times. The CDR3 is cut off 1 residue early in the read; its end comes from the germline J gene. The chain couples TRBV10-3 to TRBJ2-1; 7 bases line up with TRBD2. The CDR3 has 17 amino acids. The V gene end was trimmed by 0 bases and the J gene end by 5 bases; junction bases not matched to a gene: 10. Germline CDR1 ENHRY, CDR2 SYGVKD. The part of the CDR3 DNA that was read is TGTGCCATCAGTGAGTCGAGGGCTAGCGGAGATAACAATGAGCAGTTC. Its protein product is CAISESRASGDNNEQF. The whole CDR3 protein is CAISESRASGDNNEQFF.

The chain couples TRBV15 to TRBJ1-2, with D perhaps matching TRBD1 (5 bases). CDR1 is LNHNV and CDR2 is YYDKDF in the germline V gene (reference sequence). Trimming shortened V by 4 bases and J by 0 bases, and 18 bases separated the two germline ends. The CDR3 runs 17 residues. In nucleotides, the CDR3 is TGTGCCACCAGCACCCGGACATCTACACTCCCTAACTATGGCTACACCTTC. This encodes CATSTRTSTLPNYGYTF.

This clone is termed medium-sized. The rearrangement links TRBV6-8 to TRBJ2-1, with 8 bases fitting TRBD2. This CDR3 spans 15 amino acids. Germline V CDR1 and CDR2: MNHGY, SAAAGT. The junction had 7 bases not matched to a gene; V was cut back by 2 bases and J by 7 bases. CDR3 loop: CASSYTSGRRNEQFF. CDR3 in DNA: TGTGCCAGCAGTTACACCAGCGGGAGAAGGAATGAGCAGTTCTTC.

The chain carries TRBV29-1 and TRBJ2-3, with 8 nucleotides matching TRBD1. This CDR3 region has 13 residues. Losses at the gene ends were 7 bases for V and 2 bases for J; bases not matched to a gene: 5. Per the germline V gene, CDR1 is SQVTM and CDR2 is ANQGSEA. In DNA, the CDR3 is TGCAGCGCCAGGACAGGGCCCACAGATACGCAGTATTTT. This codes for CSARTGPTDTQYF.

By sample fraction, this clone is large (0.1 to 1%). The gene calls are TRBV11-3 and TRBJ2-7; 16 bases map to TRBD2. The V segment lost 1 base and the J segment 2 bases; nucleotides outside the gene matches: 5. Germline V CDR1 and CDR2: SGHNT, YENEEA. The CDR3 totals 18 residues. The CDR3 spells CASSLVGLAGGTAYEQYF. The CDR3 DNA reads as TGTGCCAGCAGCTTAGTGGGACTAGCGGGAGGGACTGCCTACGAGCAGTACTTC.

This chain connects TRBV5-1 to TRBJ2-7; TRBD1 agrees at 10 bases. Germline CDR1 and CDR2: SGHRS and YFSETQ. Germline trimming cut 0 bases from V and 3 bases from J; bases unmatched to any gene: 3. The CDR3 contains 15 residues. CDR3 nucleotide sequence: TGCGCCAGCAGCTTGGGGGACAGGGGTCTCTACGAGCAGTACTTC. This gives the protein CASSLGDRGLYEQYF.

This clone is medium-sized by share. The CDR3 region has the DNA TGTGCCATCAGTGAGTCGGAAAGGGTTGGCAATGAGCAGTTCTTC. Amino acid sequence: CAISESERVGNEQFF. The chain combines TRBV10-3 with TRBJ2-1; no firm D call. V was clipped by 0 bases and J by 6 bases, with 12 bases between them. Per germline, CDR1 ENHRY and CDR2 SYGVKD. The length of the CDR3 is 15 residues.

V gene TRBV18 combines with J gene TRBJ2-3, with D unresolved. Trimming pared 3 bases from V and 2 bases from J, leaving 3 bases between. This CDR3 contains 12 residues. CDR1 and CDR2 from the germline V gene are KGHSH and LQKENI. CDR3 DNA: TGTGCCAGCTCACCTAACACAGATACGCAGTATTTT. Translating gives CASSPNTDTQYF. The full variable domain, its missing parts supplied by reference TRBV18 and TRBJ2-3, is NAGVMQNPRHLVRRRGQEARLRCSPMKGHSHVYWYRQLPEEGLKFMVYLQKENIIDESGMPKERFSAEFPKEGPSILRIQQVVRGDSAAYFCASSPNTDTQYFGPGTRLTVL.

This chain links TRBV28 with TRBJ2-7; either TRBD1 or TRBD2 may supply D (5 bases each). Germline-derived CDR1 and CDR2 are MDHEN and SYDVKM. V lost 4 bases and J lost 3, with 19 bases in between. The CDR3 runs 16 residues. As DNA, the CDR3 is TGTGCCAGCAGTTCAGGAGGAGGACAACGGGTCTACGAGCAGTACTTC. Translating gives CASSSGGGQRVYEQYF.

In its sample, this clone is medium-sized (0.01 to 0.1%). This chain joins TRBV9 and TRBJ1-1; possibly TRBD1 for D (5 bases). The CDR3 runs 15 residues. Trimming shortened V by 0 bases and J by 0 bases, and 9 bases separated the two germline ends. CDR1 SGDLS and CDR2 YYNGEE come from the germline V gene. The CDR3 region is CASSVEGIMNTEAFF. In DNA form, the CDR3 reads TGTGCCAGCAGCGTAGAGGGGATTATGAACACTGAAGCTTTCTTT.

The chain recombines TRBV11-3 with TRBJ2-2; D is possibly TRBD1 (5 bases). The CDR3 is 14 residues long. Germline CDR1 is SGHNT and CDR2 is YENEEA. The V gene lost 8 bases and the J gene lost 3 bases, with 13 bases spanning the gap. The CDR3, as DNA: TGTGCCAGCGGGGCAGGGCAGGACACCGGGGAGCTGTTTTTT. As protein: CASGAGQDTGELFF.

In this sample, this clone turned up a few times. The J gene is TRBJ2-2, the V gene TRBV6-8, with no clear D. CDR1 is MNHGY and CDR2 is SAAAGT in the germline V gene. The CDR3 is 16 amino acids. V gave up 5 bases and J gave up 2 bases, with 15 bases separating them. CDR3 coding DNA: TGTGCCAGCAGTGACTTCGGGCAGACTAACACCGGGGAGCTGTTTTTT. It encodes CASSDFGQTNTGELFF.

The chain couples TRBV19 to TRBJ2-1; the D gene could be TRBD1 or TRBD2 (5 bases each). CDR1 and CDR2 (germline): LNHDA, SQIVND (reference sequence). The germline V and J ends were trimmed by 7 bases and 4 bases, with 17 bases remaining between them. This CDR3 spans 15 amino acids. The DNA of the CDR3 is TGTGCCAGTACCTGGGGGAGTAGTCGGTACAATGAGCAGTTCTTC. Translation: CASTWGSSRYNEQFF.

V is TRBV6-8 and J is TRBJ1-1; TRBD1 matches 7 bases. Per germline, CDR1 MNHGY and CDR2 SAAAGT. With V trimmed by 6 bases and J by 8 bases, 9 bases remained unmatched. The CDR3 sequence is 13 residues long. Written as DNA, the CDR3 is TGTGCCAGCAGACCACGACAGGGCAGGGAAGCTTTCTTT. Protein sequence: CASRPRQGREAFF.

This clone came up a few times. The rearrangement joins TRBV11-3 to TRBJ2-7, with D possibly matching TRBD1 (6 bases). The CDR3 runs 15 residues. Per the germline V gene, CDR1 is SGHNT and CDR2 is YENEEA. V lost 5 bases and J 4 bases, leaving 18 bases between the germline ends. CDR3 region: CASSHRTERRYEQYF. The CDR3 nucleotides are TGTGCCAGCAGCCACCGGACAGAGAGAAGATACGAGCAGTACTTC.

The genes are TRBV18 and TRBJ2-3, with D possibly being TRBD2 (6 bases). There are 12 residues in the CDR3. Germline V gene data show CDR1 as KGHSH and CDR2 as LQKENI. V was trimmed by 2 bases and J by 6 bases, leaving 6 bases between them. The CDR3 loop reads CASSPGGDTQYF. CDR3 bases: TGTGCCAGCTCACCAGGGGGGGATACGCAGTATTTT.

V gene TRBV6-8 combines with J gene TRBJ2-7, with D possibly matching TRBD2 (6 bases). This CDR3 has 14 residues. V was clipped by 10 bases and J by 0 bases, with 16 bases between them. Germline V lookup: CDR1 MNHGY, CDR2 SAAAGT. The CDR3 protein is CATAEGVGSYEQYF. DNA of the CDR3: TGTGCCACTGCGGAGGGTGTCGGCTCCTACGAGCAGTACTTC.

The genes are TRBV10-2 and TRBJ2-7; a weak D match, TRBD1 (6 bases). The germline V gene encodes CDR1 WSHSY and CDR2 SAAADI. Trimming removed 5 bases from V and 0 bases from J, with 11 bases in between. This CDR3 has 14 amino acids. CDR3 sequence reads: CASSRDTLSYEQYF. CDR3 DNA sequence: TGCGCCAGCAGTCGGGACACCCTCTCCTACGAGCAGTACTTC.

The chain uses TRBV19 and TRBJ2-3; D uncertain. The ends were cut back, 6 bases at V and 1 base at J, with 29 bases in the middle. The CDR3 runs 20 residues. Germline V gene data show CDR1 as LNHDA and CDR2 as SQIVND (reference sequence). The CDR3 DNA follows: TGTGCCAGTAGCCCCTCCCGGGCACCTGGTCTAGGGTGGGGCACAGATACGCAGTATTTT. It specifies CASSPSRAPGLGWGTDTQYF. Looking up the rest from reference TRBV19 and TRBJ2-3 gives the full variable domain: DGGITQSPKYLFRKEGQNVTLSCEQNLNHDAMYWYRQDPGQGLRLIYYSQIVNDFQKGDIAEGYSVSREKKESFPLTVTSAQKNPTAFYLCASSPSRAPGLGWGTDTQYFGPGTRLTVL.

This clone was observed a few times. The chain combines TRBV19 with TRBJ1-1; D is uncertain. The V gene's germline CDR1 is LNHDA and CDR2 SQIVND (reference sequence). V lost 3 bases and J lost 4, with 12 bases in between. CDR3 length equals 14 residues. The CDR3 loop is CASSISRGVTEAFF. CDR3 nucleotide sequence: TGTGCCAGTAGTATCTCCCGGGGAGTCACTGAAGCTTTCTTT.

The chain carries TRBV9 and TRBJ1-1; D call uncertain. Germline V gene sequence: CDR1 SGDLS, CDR2 YYNGEE. V lost 4 bases, J lost 0 bases, and 16 bases lay in between. The CDR3 totals 16 residues. DNA of the CDR3: TGTGCCAGCAGCCCCCATCAACTGGGGTTGAACACTGAAGCTTTCTTT. Residues: CASSPHQLGLNTEAFF.

By its share, this clone is medium-sized. Here the CDR3 DNA reads TGTGCCAGCGGCGGCAGGGGGCAGGCCTACGAGCAGTACTTC. Its translation: CASGGRGQAYEQYF. The chain carries TRBV6-8 and TRBJ2-7; 8 bases align to TRBD1. The V and J ends lost 8 bases and 2 bases, in that order; junction bases with no gene match: 8. The CDR3 runs 14 residues. Germline loops: CDR1 MNHGY, CDR2 SAAAGT.

The gene calls are TRBV6-8 and TRBJ2-2; a possible D gene is TRBD1 (5 bases). Trimming cost V 6 bases and J 6 bases, with 11 bases left between them. This CDR3 has 13 amino acids. Per the germline V gene, CDR1 is MNHGY and CDR2 is SAAAGT. CDR3: CASRLRGSGELFF. The DNA of the CDR3 is TGTGCCAGCAGACTTAGGGGCTCCGGGGAGCTGTTTTTT.

This clone has just a few counts. This chain joins TRBV11-3 and TRBJ2-5; 11 bases map to TRBD2. Trimming at V came to 5 bases and at J to 0 bases, leaving 11 bases not matched to a gene. This CDR3 comprises 18 residues. Germline V lookup: CDR1 SGHNT, CDR2 YENEEA. The CDR3: CASSPGTSGALYQETQYF. CDR3 sequence (DNA): TGTGCCAGCAGCCCCGGGACTAGCGGTGCTCTGTACCAAGAGACCCAGTACTTC. Combining the CDR3 with reference TRBV11-3 and TRBJ2-5 gives the whole variable domain EAGVVQSPRYKIIEKKQPVAFWCNPISGHNTLYWYLQNLGQGPELLIRYENEEAVDDSQLPKDRFSAERLKGVDSTLKIQPAELGDSAVYLCASSPGTSGALYQETQYFGPGTRLLVL.